Listed below are T cell receptor beta chains from one sample, sequenced in a study of post-analysis software for immune sequencing data. Via MiXCR, TCRdb re-called the PCR reads, giving one row per CDR3 protein. The sample includes some 240,000 distinct CDR3 sequences, 36% of them seen just once. Specimen: blood. All receptors come from a girl aged 10 to 17 with multiple sclerosis. The CDR3 runs from the conserved cysteine through the conserved F or W. D genes are given only for firm matches. Expanded clones are given a class, and other clones once, few, many or no size at all.

abundance,j_gene,d_gene,v_gene,CDR3nt,CDR3aa
many,TRBJ1-2,-,TRBV12-3/TRBV12-4,TGTGCCAGCAGCCGGGACAATAACTATGGCTACACCTTC,CASSRDNNYGYTF
few,TRBJ2-7,-,TRBV12-3/TRBV12-4,TGTGCCAGCAGTCCCCAGGGTTACGAGCAGTACTTC,CASSPQGYEQYF
many,TRBJ1-6,-,TRBV7-2,TGTGCCAGCAGCTTAAGACAGGCGGGACCCCTCCACTTT,CASSLRQAGPLHF
-,TRBJ2-7,-,TRBV27,TGTGCCACCCGAGTCGTAGGACAATACGAGCAGTACTTC,CATRVVGQYEQYF
many,TRBJ1-6,TRBD1,TRBV12-3/TRBV12-4,TGTGCCAGCAGTTCGAAGACAGGGGATAATTCACCCCTCCACTTT,CASSSKTGDNSPLHF
-,TRBJ1-6,-,TRBV30,TGTGCCTGGAGTGTTTACTCACCCCTCCACTTT,CAWSVYSPLHF
-,TRBJ1-5,-,TRBV20-1,TGCAGTGCTAGAGGGCCAGAAGGAAGCGGGGATAGCAATCAGCCCCAGCATTTT,CSARGPEGSGDSNQPQHF
many,TRBJ2-1,TRBD2,TRBV4-2,TGTGCCAGCAGCCAAATCCGACTAGCGGGAGACTGGGATGAGCAGTTCTTC,CASSQIRLAGDWDEQFF
many,TRBJ2-7,TRBD2,TRBV5-1,TGCGCCAGCAGCTTGGGGACTAGCGGCCACGAGCAGTACTTC,CASSLGTSGHEQYF
many,TRBJ1-2,TRBD1,TRBV3-1,TGTGCCAGCAGCCAAGAGGGACAGCTCTATGGCTACACCTTC,CASSQEGQLYGYTF
-,TRBJ2-5,TRBD2,TRBV5-1,TGCGCCAGCAGCTTGGCCGGGGGTAGCGGGGGGATCCAAGAGACCCAGTACTTC,CASSLAGGSGGIQETQYF
-,TRBJ1-1,-,TRBV20-1,TGCAGTGCCGTAGTTGCCGGGGGTGAAGCTTTCTTT,CSAVVAGGEAFF
-,TRBJ2-7,-,TRBV28,TGTGCCAGCAGTTTACTGGACAGAGACTACGAGCAGTACTTC,CASSLLDRDYEQYF
many,TRBJ2-1,TRBD2,TRBV9,TGTGCCAGCAGCCCGCCCGGGGCGGGAGGGATCTCCTACAATGAGCAGTTCTTC,CASSPPGAGGISYNEQFF